This TCR beta chain was sequenced for a study of Graves' ophthalmopathy and Graves' hyperthyroidism. V trimming: 2 bases; J trimming: 4 bases; junction bases outside the gene matches: 9. The CDR3 spans 16 residues. Germline CDR1 is MDHEN and CDR2 is SYDVKM. Transcripts of RNA were the source for amplifying TCR beta CDR3 regions. After a first-round RT-PCR with HTBI primers, a second-round multiplex PCR was run. TCRdb reprocessed the multiplex PCR reads with MiXCR, giving one entry per CDR3 protein. The table shows more than 300,000 distinct CDR3 sequences, with about 17% occurring only once. At least ten counts were recorded for this clonotype.

The chain has TRBV28 and TRBJ2-7, with 9 bases fitting TRBD1. The sequenced sample consisted of peripheral blood. This receptor was taken from an adult woman with stable Graves' hyperthyroidism. The CDR3 coding sequence is TGTGCCAGCAGTTTAAGGGACAGGGTGGGCATGTACGAGCAGTACTTC. Translating gives CASSLRDRVGMYEQYF. Combining the CDR3 with reference TRBV28 and TRBJ2-7 gives the whole variable domain DVKVTQSSRYLVKRTGEKVFLECVQDMDHENMFWYRQDPGLGLRLIYFSYDVKMKEKGDIPEGYSVSREKKERFSLILESASTNQTSMYLCASSLRDRVGMYEQYFGPGTRLTVT.